This T cell receptor (beta chain) was sequenced for a study of blood T cell repertoires in COVID-19. For the study at large: The origin of the acute and convalescent COVID-19 samples was the United States, Italy and Spain.

In this sample, this clone turned up once. The table came from immunoSEQ multiplex PCR; TCRdb's copy has only in-frame clones and leaves some out. The profile shows fewer than 400,000 clones, 70% to 90% of them singletons. V shed 5 bases, J shed 9 bases, and the junction held 6 bases outside the gene matches. The CDR3 contains 13 residues. CDR1 and CDR2 from the germline V gene are SGHTA and FQGNSA. The rearrangement links TRBV7-2 to TRBJ2-1; 8 bases align to TRBD2. Sequenced: peripheral blood. The receptor was derived from a human donor in a cohort sampled during active COVID-19. Written as DNA, the CDR3 is TGTGCCAGCAGCGGTGGGGCGGGAGGTGAGCAGTTCTTC. Its translation: CASSGGAGGEQFF. Together with reference TRBV7-2 and TRBJ2-1, the CDR3 gives the full variable domain: GAGVSQSPSNKVTEKGKDVELRCDPISGHTALYWYRQSLGQGLEFLIYFQGNSAPDKSGLPSDRFSAERTGGSVSTLTIQRTQQEDSAVYLCASSGGAGGEQFFGPGTRLTVL.